This T cell receptor (beta chain) was recovered during a study of blood T cell repertoires in COVID-19. At the level of the study: From T cells, B-cell-depleted T cells, or PBMCs came the material, which was cDNA or gDNA.

Some clones are missing from TCRdb's copy, which holds only in-frame ones; the method was immunoSEQ multiplex PCR. The table shows a few hundred thousand clones, with approximately 90% occurring only once. Recruited during active infection, patients (from Seattle) were subsequently followed longitudinally. V shed 4 bases and J shed 5 bases, with 14 bases lying between them. Per germline, CDR1 MNHEY and CDR2 SVGEGT. CDR3 length equals 14 residues. Sample: peripheral blood. This TCR was recovered from a woman aged 25 to 45 with COVID-19, enrolled during active disease. The J gene is TRBJ2-5, the V gene TRBV6-2 or TRBV6-3; a weak D match, TRBD1 (6 bases). Written as DNA, the CDR3 is TGTGCCAGCAGTTTGACAGGCCCGCCGGAGACCCAGTACTTC. This sequence encodes CASSLTGPPETQYF.